This T cell receptor beta chain is drawn from a study of chemoradiotherapy in HPV16-positive cancers. Study-wide findings and caveats: In HPV16-positive patients, HPV-responsive T-cell expansion tracked better recurrence-free survival. HPV-specific T cells were functionally defined from only a couple of HPV16-positive patients.

Clones were read by immunoSEQ multiplex PCR, and TCRdb kept only the in-frame ones, dropping some. The repertoire holds over 7,000 clones, with 65% to 85% as singletons. The CDR3 loop spans 16 amino acids. The germline gives CDR1 SGDLS, CDR2 YYNGEE. Trimming cost V 4 bases and J 8 bases, with 22 bases left between them. With respect to this clone: What it recognizes is unknown.

The sample was acquired from a patient who underwent chemoradiotherapy. The genes are TRBV9 and TRBJ1-5; D ambiguous. The sequence was collected from a human donor with HPV-associated anogenital cancer. In nucleotides, the CDR3 is TGTGCCAGCAGCCCCACGCGAGCGGGCGATGGGGAGCCCCAGCATTTT. Translation gives CASSPTRAGDGEPQHF.